A selection of T cell receptor beta chains follows, all from one sample in a study of cytomegalovirus exposure and HLA in healthy donors. Data came from immunoSEQ multiplex PCR; TCRdb stores just in-frame clones and leaves some out. The sample has approximately 170,000 clones; 80% are singletons. The sample consisted of PBMCs. These receptors were taken from a human donor in good health. The CDR3 runs from the conserved cysteine through the conserved F or W.

j_call v_call cdr3_aa
TRBJ2-3 TRBV4-1 CASSQEGLAGSSTDTQYF
TRBJ2-5 TRBV9 CASSVQGGQETQYF
TRBJ2-3 TRBV7-8 CASSLWGGTDTQYF
TRBJ1-2 TRBV7-6 CASSLKSPGQIYGYTF
TRBJ2-3 TRBV7-2 CASSQISGGAGDTQYF
TRBJ2-3 TRBV7-3 CASSLLAGGPNTQYF
TRBJ2-7 TRBV27 CASSLTGGGANEQYF
TRBJ1-3 TRBV5-4 CASSLDSGAGNTIYF
TRBJ2-7 TRBV15 CATSRGIGGVSSYEQYF
TRBJ2-7 TRBV5-6 CASSLDRGRYEQYF
TRBJ2-1 TRBV4-3 CASSRSAGGPNEQFF
TRBJ1-1 TRBV19 CASSSVGRTEAFF
TRBJ2-7 TRBV28 CASSFVTSGGEQYF
TRBJ2-1 TRBV5-5 CASRLSGGAFNEQFF
TRBJ2-4 TRBV7-2 CASSLGPSGGPAKNIQYF
TRBJ1-1 TRBV9 CASSGGQNTEAFF
TRBJ2-1 TRBV4-1 CASSWGGGRMNEQFF
TRBJ2-3 TRBV10-3 CAISVRLAGDTDTQYF
TRBJ2-1 TRBV11-3 CASSDRGTSGDNEQFF
TRBJ2-5 TRBV5-1 CASSQKSGFETQYF
TRBJ2-5 TRBV5-1 CASFSGGAGETQYF
TRBJ2-5 TRBV2 CASSEAGGPQETQYF
TRBJ2-7 TRBV7-2 CASRPSGGYEQYF
TRBJ2-7 TRBV20-1 CSALQGHEQYF
TRBJ2-7 TRBV7-9 CASSLDRGLAEQYF
TRBJ2-5 TRBV7-6 CASSLGFGKTQYF
TRBJ1-3 TRBV20-1 CGTGIGNTIYF
TRBJ2-3 TRBV5-1 CASSFGLAISDTQYF
TRBJ1-1 TRBV29-1 CSATYTGGTEAFF
TRBJ2-1 TRBV4-3 CASSRDIAGGPREQFF
TRBJ1-1 TRBV10-3 CAISEGYPGRTEAFF
TRBJ2-3 TRBV7-3 CASSHSGGASDTQYF
TRBJ1-2 TRBV19 CASSIERGRYGYTF